This T cell receptor (beta chain) stems from a study of PD-1 blockade in classical Hodgkin lymphoma. There are 16 residues in the CDR3. Per germline, CDR1 MDHEN and CDR2 SYDVKM. Trimming removed 5 bases at V and 4 bases at J, with 20 bases between. Sequencing was performed with immunoSEQ multiplex PCR; in TCRdb, only in-frame clones are kept and a portion is missing. The sample has under 110,000 clones, approximately 90% seen once. Relapses following autologous stem cell transplantation were seen in all patients, with brentuximab vedotin exposure varying. This receptor was obtained from a human donor with classical Hodgkin lymphoma. The sequences come from peripheral blood mononuclear cells (PBMCs), collected before the second cycle of nivolumab. V usage is TRBV28 and J usage is TRBJ1-2, with TRBD1 as a possible D gene (6 bases). The CDR3 loop reads CASSIYAGEISYGYTF. The DNA of the CDR3 is TGTGCCAGCAGTATATACGCAGGGGAGATTAGCTATGGCTACACCTTC.